Below, 32 T cell receptor beta chains from the same sample are listed, as sequenced in a study of blood T cells in healthy people across ages. Sample-barcoded 5' priming and a J-beta primer mix drove a second PCR of roughly 6 to 12 cycles. MiXCR, run by TCRdb on the 5' RACE reads, gives a single entry per CDR3 protein. The data hold 800,000 to 1,000,000 distinct CDR3 sequences, with roughly 48% observed a single time. The sequencing input was blood. Receptors originate from a man aged 25-45 years in good health.

V is TRBV4-1 and J is TRBJ1-4; D not resolved. The germline gives CDR1 MGHRA, CDR2 YSYEKL. CDR3 length equals 16 residues. Trimming cost V 0 bases and J 5 bases, with 13 bases left between them. CDR3 nucleotide sequence: TGCGCCAGCAGCCAAGATAGGACGGGGAGGAATGAAAAACTGTTTTTT. As protein: CASSQDRTGRNEKLFF.

The V gene is TRBV27, the J gene TRBJ1-1; TRBD1 agrees at 8 bases. This CDR3 is 15 amino acids long. Germline CDR1 is MNHEY and CDR2 is SMNVEV (reference sequence). V trimming: 5 bases; J trimming: 1 base; junction bases outside the gene matches: 6. DNA of the CDR3: TGTGCCAGCAGTGGGTGGACAGGGTGGAACACTGAAGCTTTCTTT. Amino acid sequence: CASSGWTGWNTEAFF.

In its sample, this clonotype was seen a few times. The chain recombines TRBV7-2 with TRBJ2-5; 7 positions match TRBD1. The CDR3 loop spans 16 amino acids. V trimming: 5 bases; J trimming: 4 bases; junction bases outside the gene matches: 13. Germline CDR1 reads SGHTA; CDR2 reads FQGNSA. The CDR3 bases are TGTGCCAGCAGCCTAAACTACAGGGGATTGGGAGAGACCCAGTACTTC. It specifies CASSLNYRGLGETQYF.

The chain carries TRBV10-3 and TRBJ2-1; maybe TRBD2 (7 bases). Germline V gene lookup returns CDR1 ENHRY and CDR2 SYGVKD. CDR3 size: 15 residues. V shed 2 bases and J shed 5 bases, with 13 bases lying between them. CDR3 sequence (DNA): TGTGCCATCAGTGAGGGCGTAGGGGGGGACAATGAGCAGTTCTTC. This encodes CAISEGVGGDNEQFF.

V and J are TRBV5-1 and TRBJ1-5; no definite D call. V shed 4 bases and J shed 6 bases, with 11 bases lying between them. Germline CDR1 and CDR2: SGHRS and YFSETQ. The CDR3 runs 13 residues. The CDR3 here is CASSAPGRQPQHF. CDR3 nucleotides: TGCGCCAGCAGCGCACCCGGACGTCAGCCCCAGCATTTT. The full variable domain, with the rest looked up from reference TRBV5-1 and TRBJ1-5, is KAGVTQTPRYLIKTRGQQVTLSCSPISGHRSVSWYQQTPGQGLQFLFEYFSETQRNKGNFPGRFSGRQFSNSRSEMNVSTLELGDSALYLCASSAPGRQPQHFGDGTRLSIL.

This clonotype was seen a single time. The V call is TRBV5-1, the J call TRBJ1-1; TRBD1 might be the D (6 bases). The V and J ends lost 4 bases and 3 bases respectively, with 25 bases between them. Germline CDR1 SGHRS, CDR2 YFSETQ. This CDR3 comprises 18 residues. The CDR3 sequence is CASSPEGIPGQLDTEAFF. In DNA form, the CDR3 reads TGCGCCAGCAGCCCGGAGGGGATTCCGGGACAATTAGACACTGAAGCTTTCTTT.

The rearrangement links TRBV20-1 to TRBJ2-5; D not resolved. This CDR3 region has 13 residues. Germline V lookup: CDR1 DFQATT, CDR2 SNEGSKA (reference sequence). Trimming took off 3 bases at V and 1 base at J, with 9 bases between the two ends. The CDR3 reads CSASPWTQETQYF. The CDR3 DNA follows: TGCAGTGCTAGCCCTTGGACCCAAGAGACCCAGTACTTC.

V and J are TRBV10-3 and TRBJ2-7; a possible D gene is TRBD1 (5 bases). The germline CDR1 and CDR2 sequences are ENHRY and SYGVKD. With 0 bases removed from V and 2 bases from J, the gap between germline ends came to 11 bases. CDR3 length: 15 amino acids. The CDR3 DNA sequence: TGTGCCATCAGTGAGTCCACGGACACAACCTACGAGCAGTACTTC. Translating gives CAISESTDTTYEQYF.

As regards this clonotype: A much larger clone differs by one base, so this may be a read error. V and J are TRBV11-2 and TRBJ2-5; TRBD2 agrees at 7 bases. The DNA end favors TRBJ2-1, so the J call may be wrong. Germline-derived CDR1 and CDR2 are SGHAT and FQNNGV. This CDR3 is built from 15 residues. The CDR3 loop is CASSLDRLAARTQFF. Here the CDR3 DNA reads TGTGCCAGCAGCTTAGATAGGCTAGCGGCGAGAACCCAGTTCTTC.

This chain connects TRBV27 to TRBJ1-2; unclear D gene. This CDR3 has 16 amino acids. The germline V gene encodes CDR1 MNHEY and CDR2 SMNVEV (reference sequence). V was cut by 2 bases and J by 8 bases, with 21 bases left in between. CDR3 amino acids: CASSLLRAGGSEGYTF. The DNA for the CDR3 is TGTGCCAGCAGTTTACTTCGCGCAGGAGGCTCAGAGGGCTACACCTTC.

This clonotype was detected a few times. A much larger clonotype is one base distant, so this may be a read error. This chain connects TRBV7-2 to TRBJ2-1, with D unresolved. The DNA end lines up better with TRBJ2-7; the J call may be wrong. Germline values: CDR1 SGHTA, CDR2 FQGNSA. The CDR3 totals 17 residues. The CDR3 sequence is CASSPRPPPSSYNEQYF. DNA of the CDR3: TGTGCCAGCAGCCCCCGCCCCCCGCCAAGCTCCTACAATGAGCAGTACTTC.

This clonotype was counted a few times. The chain is built from TRBV5-8 and TRBJ2-7, with 10 nucleotides matching TRBD2. The DNA matches TRBJ2-5 better at its end, which makes the J call doubtful. Germline CDR1 and CDR2: SGHTS and YDEGEE. The CDR3 runs 16 residues. CDR3 nucleotide sequence: TGTGCCAGCAGCTTCGGTAGCGGGGGGTTGAAAGAGACCCAGTACTTC. Encoded protein: CASSFGSGGLKETQYF.

This clonotype appeared once. The V gene is TRBV11-3, the J gene TRBJ2-3, with D hard to call. This CDR3 has 13 residues. Germline CDR1 SGHNT, CDR2 YENEEA. V was cut by 5 bases and J by 4 bases, with 10 bases left in between. CDR3 residues: CASSPRWSDTQYF. CDR3 nucleotides: TGTGCCAGCAGCCCCCGATGGTCAGATACGCAGTATTTT.

The CDR3 here is CASTQGGPGSSYNEQFF. In DNA, the CDR3 is TGTGCCAGCACCCAGGGGGGGCCGGGGAGCTCCTACAATGAGCAGTTCTTC. The V call is TRBV6-2 or TRBV6-3, the J call TRBJ2-1; tentatively, D is TRBD1 or TRBD2 (7 bases each). The CDR3 is 17 residues long. Germline-derived CDR1 and CDR2 are MNHEY and SVGEGT. Trimming left V 7 bases short and J 0 bases short, with 19 bases between.

The chain employs TRBV7-6 and TRBJ2-7; 8 positions agree with TRBD1. Unmatched junction bases numbered 5, after V lost 5 bases and J lost 2 bases. The germline gives CDR1 SGHVS, CDR2 FNYEAQ. This CDR3 is 14 amino acids long. CDR3: CASSAGTGTYEQYF. The CDR3 DNA reads TGTGCCAGCAGCGCGGGGACAGGAACCTACGAGCAGTACTTC.

In nucleotides, the CDR3 is TGTGCCAGCAGCCAAGACCCTTCGGGGTCCGAAGAAGCTTTCTTT. Amino acids: CASSQDPSGSEEAFF. The chain recombines TRBV3-1 with TRBJ1-1; D unclear. The CDR3 loop spans 15 amino acids. V dropped 0 bases and J dropped 8 bases, with 16 bases sitting between them. Germline V gene sequence: CDR1 LGHDT, CDR2 YNNKEL (reference sequence). Looking up the rest from reference TRBV3-1 and TRBJ1-1 gives the full variable domain: DTAVSQTPKYLVTQMGNDKSIKCEQNLGHDTMYWYKQDSKKFLKIMFSYNNKELIINETVPNRFSPKSPDKAHLNLHINSLELGDSAVYFCASSQDPSGSEEAFFGQGTRLTVV.

The rearrangement joins TRBV4-1 to TRBJ2-1, with TRBD2 matching over 8 bases. CDR3 length equals 16 residues. The junction had 10 bases not matched to a gene; V was cut back by 3 bases and J by 6 bases. Germline values: CDR1 MGHRA, CDR2 YSYEKL. CDR3 sequence reads: CASSHGAGTRPNEQFF. CDR3 DNA sequence: TGCGCCAGCAGCCACGGGGCCGGGACTAGGCCCAATGAGCAGTTCTTC.

The J gene is TRBJ2-1, the V gene TRBV28, with 8 positions matching TRBD2. Trimming took 11 bases from V and 9 from J; bases not matched to a gene: 18. Per germline, CDR1 MDHEN and CDR2 SYDVKM. The CDR3 extends over 15 amino acids. The CDR3 DNA is TGTGCCGAGGGTGGGGTAGCGGGGAAAGTAAGTGAGCAGTTCTTC. It is translated as CAEGGVAGKVSEQFF.

J is TRBJ2-1 and V is TRBV7-2; D is perhaps TRBD1 (6 bases). The CDR3 spans 16 residues. Trimming cost V 6 bases and J 0 bases, with 15 bases left between them. From germline, CDR1 is SGHTA and CDR2 FQGNSA. DNA for the CDR3: TGTGCCAGCAGAGCGCCAAACAGGGCCTCCTACAATGAGCAGTTCTTC. Translation gives CASRAPNRASYNEQFF.

This rearrangement joins TRBV4-3 to TRBJ2-1, with D possibly TRBD1 on 6 matching bases. The CDR3 runs 13 residues. V was cut by 0 bases and J by 10 bases, with 10 bases left in between. Germline V gene lookup returns CDR1 LGHNA and CDR2 YSLEER. DNA of the CDR3: TGCGCCAGCAGCCAAGAGGTTAGGGGGGAGCAGTTCTTC. The encoded protein is CASSQEVRGEQFF.

This clonotype was recorded a few times. V and J are TRBV5-1 and TRBJ2-3; D gene unclear. The CDR3 has 14 residues. Germline-derived CDR1 and CDR2 are SGHRS and YFSETQ. Trimming took 2 bases from V and 2 from J, leaving 9 bases between them. CDR3 region: CASSLRDPTDTQYF. Written as DNA, the CDR3 is TGCGCCAGCAGCTTAAGGGATCCCACAGATACGCAGTATTTT.

This clonotype was seen at least ten times. The chain combines TRBV4-2 with TRBJ2-5; D is possibly TRBD2 (5 bases). CDR1 is LGHNA, CDR2 YNFKEQ, per germline. The CDR3 loop spans 14 amino acids. Trimming cost V 4 bases and J 6 bases, with 15 bases left between them. In nucleotides, the CDR3 is TGTGCCAGCAGCCCGCCTGCTGGGAGACAGACCCAGTACTTC. Protein product: CASSPPAGRQTQYF.

This clonotype was picked up a small number of times. This chain uses TRBV7-2 with TRBJ2-1, with no clear D. From germline, CDR1 is SGHTA and CDR2 FQGNSA. V lost 0 bases, J lost 6 bases, and 12 bases lay in between. The CDR3 loop spans 15 amino acids. The CDR3 protein is CASSLAERKANEQFF. CDR3 bases: TGTGCCAGCAGCTTAGCGGAGCGCAAAGCCAATGAGCAGTTCTTC.

The chain links TRBV9 to TRBJ2-5, with 7 bases aligning to TRBD1. The J call is in doubt because the DNA end fits TRBJ2-7 better. From germline, CDR1 is SGDLS and CDR2 YYNGEE. This CDR3 has 16 amino acids. CDR3 nucleotide sequence: TGTGCCAGCAGCGTAGCTTCGACAGGGAATCCCCACGAGCAGTACTTC. Its protein is CASSVASTGNPHEQYF.

This clonotype was seen ten or more times. The V call is TRBV29-1, the J call TRBJ2-6, with D hard to call. The CDR3 sequence is 14 residues long. Trimming shortened V by 6 bases and J by 4 bases, and 13 bases separated the two germline ends. Per germline, CDR1 SQVTM and CDR2 ANQGSEA. CDR3 bases: TGCAGCGTCCAAGTCCTCAACGGGGCCAACGTCCTGACTTTC. Its translation: CSVQVLNGANVLTF. The whole variable domain, remainder taken from reference TRBV29-1 and TRBJ2-6, is SAVISQKPSRDICQRGTSLTIQCQVDSQVTMMFWYRQQPGQSLTLIATANQGSEATYESGFVIDKFPISRPNLTFSTLTVSNMSPEDSSIYLCSVQVLNGANVLTFGAGSRLTVL.

Turning to this clonotype: An end of the junction differs from the germline gene, which may be a read error. The rearrangement uses TRBV2 and TRBJ1-5, with 10 positions matching TRBD1. Germline lookup yields CDR1 SNHLY and CDR2 FYNNEI. This CDR3 contains 13 residues. The CDR3 nucleotides read TGCGCCAGCAAAGGACAGGGGGTACAGCCCCAGCATTTT. Translated: CASKGQGVQPQHF.

This clonotype turned up a few times. The chain recombines TRBV6-4 with TRBJ1-2; the match to TRBD1 covers 10 bases. The CDR3 contains 17 residues. CDR1 is MRHNA, CDR2 SNTAGT, per germline. The junction had 12 bases not matched to a gene; V was cut back by 6 bases and J by 2 bases. The CDR3, as DNA: TGTGCCAGCAGCCCCAGACAGGGGGCTAGGAAGAACTATGGCTACACCTTC. This sequence encodes CASSPRQGARKNYGYTF.

This clonotype was counted once. The chain couples TRBV7-2 to TRBJ1-1; D is perhaps TRBD1 (5 bases). V was pared by 5 bases and J by 1 base, with 23 bases between. CDR1 is SGHTA, CDR2 FQGNSA, per germline. CDR3 length equals 18 residues. This chain's CDR3 is CASSALRGPGTENTEAFF. In DNA, the CDR3 is TGTGCCAGCAGCGCACTTAGGGGTCCCGGCACCGAGAACACTGAAGCTTTCTTT.

The sample holds one count of this clonotype. The rearrangement joins TRBV7-9 to TRBJ1-5; D is unclear. V gave up 5 bases and J gave up 0 bases, with 8 bases separating them. Germline assignment: CDR1 SEHNR and CDR2 FQNEAQ (reference sequence). This CDR3 is 14 amino acids long. The CDR3 spells CASSTDYSNQPQHF. In DNA, the CDR3 is TGTGCCAGCAGCACAGATTATAGCAATCAGCCCCAGCATTTT.

V gene TRBV5-5 combines with J gene TRBJ2-5; D gene ambiguous. V gave up 3 bases and J gave up 5 bases, with 17 bases separating them. In germline, CDR1 is SGHKS, CDR2 YYEKEE (reference sequence). This CDR3 is 15 amino acids long. The CDR3, as DNA: TGTGCCAGCAGCTACCTCCATGGGGTGAGGGAGACCCAGTACTTC. It specifies CASSYLHGVRETQYF.

The genes are TRBV6-4 and TRBJ1-1, with D hard to call. This CDR3 is built from 14 residues. CDR1 MRHNA and CDR2 SNTAGT come from the germline V gene. The ends were cut back, 2 bases at V and 2 bases at J, with 9 bases in the middle. The CDR3 loop is CASSDKGPNTEAFF. Written as DNA, the CDR3 is TGTGCCAGCAGTGACAAGGGTCCAAACACTGAAGCTTTCTTT.

A remark on this clonotype: A much larger clone lies a single base off, so this may be a read error. The chain joins TRBV20-1 to TRBJ2-1, with a weak D call TRBD2 (6 bases). Germline V CDR1 and CDR2: DFQATT, SNEGSKA (reference sequence). The CDR3 covers 13 residues. The CDR3 coding sequence is TGCGGTGCTCAAGCGGAGGGGCGGAATGAGCAGTTCTTC. This encodes CGAQAEGRNEQFF.